This TCR beta chain was documented in a study of T cells in Graves' hyperthyroidism and ophthalmopathy. At least ten counts were recorded for this clonotype. The V gene's germline CDR1 is SGHTA and CDR2 FQGNSA. The V gene end was trimmed by 2 bases and the J gene end by 1 base; junction bases not matched to a gene: 9. The length of the CDR3 is 18 residues. RNA transcripts provided the source from which TCR beta CDR3 regions were amplified. The HTBI set primed first-round TCR CDR3 RT-PCR. TCRdb itself ran the multiplex PCR reads through MiXCR, one entry per CDR3 protein. The sample has around 700,000 distinct CDR3 sequences, around 19% seen once.

The chain carries TRBV7-2 and TRBJ2-3; 10 bases align to TRBD2. This sequence originates from a woman aged 45-60 years with Graves' hyperthyroidism that later progressed to Graves' ophthalmopathy. Sequences were obtained from blood. CDR3 DNA sequence: TGTGCCAGCAGCTTACGTCTAGCGGGGGTCAGGGGCACAGATACGCAGTATTTT. Residues: CASSLRLAGVRGTDTQYF.